This section outlines one TCR beta chain sequence together with its context. Regarding time point: persistent/refractory GD, antithyroid drugs over 5 years with positive TRAb. Extracted PBMC RNA gave rise to the TCR library. CDR3 length: 15 amino acids. Trimming removed 5 bases from V and 1 base from J; junction bases left unmatched: 5. The data were obtained in a study of regulatory T cells in long-lasting Graves disease. Combining iRepertoire HTBI primers with Arm-PCR of CDR3 regions, the authors built TCR beta libraries. TCRdb passed the multiplex PCR reads through MiXCR, listing each CDR3 protein once. The sample carries a few hundred thousand distinct CDR3 sequences, roughly a quarter recorded once.

The TCR originated in a female donor with Graves disease. The sequenced sample was peripheral blood mononuclear cells (PBMCs), obtained when the disease was refractory, from a patient treated with antithyroid drugs. The chain uses TRBV12-3 or TRBV12-4 and TRBJ2-7; 10 bases map to TRBD1. DNA of the CDR3: TGTGCCAGCAGTATCGACAGGGGGCCTTCCTACGAGCAGTACTTC. It specifies CASSIDRGPSYEQYF.